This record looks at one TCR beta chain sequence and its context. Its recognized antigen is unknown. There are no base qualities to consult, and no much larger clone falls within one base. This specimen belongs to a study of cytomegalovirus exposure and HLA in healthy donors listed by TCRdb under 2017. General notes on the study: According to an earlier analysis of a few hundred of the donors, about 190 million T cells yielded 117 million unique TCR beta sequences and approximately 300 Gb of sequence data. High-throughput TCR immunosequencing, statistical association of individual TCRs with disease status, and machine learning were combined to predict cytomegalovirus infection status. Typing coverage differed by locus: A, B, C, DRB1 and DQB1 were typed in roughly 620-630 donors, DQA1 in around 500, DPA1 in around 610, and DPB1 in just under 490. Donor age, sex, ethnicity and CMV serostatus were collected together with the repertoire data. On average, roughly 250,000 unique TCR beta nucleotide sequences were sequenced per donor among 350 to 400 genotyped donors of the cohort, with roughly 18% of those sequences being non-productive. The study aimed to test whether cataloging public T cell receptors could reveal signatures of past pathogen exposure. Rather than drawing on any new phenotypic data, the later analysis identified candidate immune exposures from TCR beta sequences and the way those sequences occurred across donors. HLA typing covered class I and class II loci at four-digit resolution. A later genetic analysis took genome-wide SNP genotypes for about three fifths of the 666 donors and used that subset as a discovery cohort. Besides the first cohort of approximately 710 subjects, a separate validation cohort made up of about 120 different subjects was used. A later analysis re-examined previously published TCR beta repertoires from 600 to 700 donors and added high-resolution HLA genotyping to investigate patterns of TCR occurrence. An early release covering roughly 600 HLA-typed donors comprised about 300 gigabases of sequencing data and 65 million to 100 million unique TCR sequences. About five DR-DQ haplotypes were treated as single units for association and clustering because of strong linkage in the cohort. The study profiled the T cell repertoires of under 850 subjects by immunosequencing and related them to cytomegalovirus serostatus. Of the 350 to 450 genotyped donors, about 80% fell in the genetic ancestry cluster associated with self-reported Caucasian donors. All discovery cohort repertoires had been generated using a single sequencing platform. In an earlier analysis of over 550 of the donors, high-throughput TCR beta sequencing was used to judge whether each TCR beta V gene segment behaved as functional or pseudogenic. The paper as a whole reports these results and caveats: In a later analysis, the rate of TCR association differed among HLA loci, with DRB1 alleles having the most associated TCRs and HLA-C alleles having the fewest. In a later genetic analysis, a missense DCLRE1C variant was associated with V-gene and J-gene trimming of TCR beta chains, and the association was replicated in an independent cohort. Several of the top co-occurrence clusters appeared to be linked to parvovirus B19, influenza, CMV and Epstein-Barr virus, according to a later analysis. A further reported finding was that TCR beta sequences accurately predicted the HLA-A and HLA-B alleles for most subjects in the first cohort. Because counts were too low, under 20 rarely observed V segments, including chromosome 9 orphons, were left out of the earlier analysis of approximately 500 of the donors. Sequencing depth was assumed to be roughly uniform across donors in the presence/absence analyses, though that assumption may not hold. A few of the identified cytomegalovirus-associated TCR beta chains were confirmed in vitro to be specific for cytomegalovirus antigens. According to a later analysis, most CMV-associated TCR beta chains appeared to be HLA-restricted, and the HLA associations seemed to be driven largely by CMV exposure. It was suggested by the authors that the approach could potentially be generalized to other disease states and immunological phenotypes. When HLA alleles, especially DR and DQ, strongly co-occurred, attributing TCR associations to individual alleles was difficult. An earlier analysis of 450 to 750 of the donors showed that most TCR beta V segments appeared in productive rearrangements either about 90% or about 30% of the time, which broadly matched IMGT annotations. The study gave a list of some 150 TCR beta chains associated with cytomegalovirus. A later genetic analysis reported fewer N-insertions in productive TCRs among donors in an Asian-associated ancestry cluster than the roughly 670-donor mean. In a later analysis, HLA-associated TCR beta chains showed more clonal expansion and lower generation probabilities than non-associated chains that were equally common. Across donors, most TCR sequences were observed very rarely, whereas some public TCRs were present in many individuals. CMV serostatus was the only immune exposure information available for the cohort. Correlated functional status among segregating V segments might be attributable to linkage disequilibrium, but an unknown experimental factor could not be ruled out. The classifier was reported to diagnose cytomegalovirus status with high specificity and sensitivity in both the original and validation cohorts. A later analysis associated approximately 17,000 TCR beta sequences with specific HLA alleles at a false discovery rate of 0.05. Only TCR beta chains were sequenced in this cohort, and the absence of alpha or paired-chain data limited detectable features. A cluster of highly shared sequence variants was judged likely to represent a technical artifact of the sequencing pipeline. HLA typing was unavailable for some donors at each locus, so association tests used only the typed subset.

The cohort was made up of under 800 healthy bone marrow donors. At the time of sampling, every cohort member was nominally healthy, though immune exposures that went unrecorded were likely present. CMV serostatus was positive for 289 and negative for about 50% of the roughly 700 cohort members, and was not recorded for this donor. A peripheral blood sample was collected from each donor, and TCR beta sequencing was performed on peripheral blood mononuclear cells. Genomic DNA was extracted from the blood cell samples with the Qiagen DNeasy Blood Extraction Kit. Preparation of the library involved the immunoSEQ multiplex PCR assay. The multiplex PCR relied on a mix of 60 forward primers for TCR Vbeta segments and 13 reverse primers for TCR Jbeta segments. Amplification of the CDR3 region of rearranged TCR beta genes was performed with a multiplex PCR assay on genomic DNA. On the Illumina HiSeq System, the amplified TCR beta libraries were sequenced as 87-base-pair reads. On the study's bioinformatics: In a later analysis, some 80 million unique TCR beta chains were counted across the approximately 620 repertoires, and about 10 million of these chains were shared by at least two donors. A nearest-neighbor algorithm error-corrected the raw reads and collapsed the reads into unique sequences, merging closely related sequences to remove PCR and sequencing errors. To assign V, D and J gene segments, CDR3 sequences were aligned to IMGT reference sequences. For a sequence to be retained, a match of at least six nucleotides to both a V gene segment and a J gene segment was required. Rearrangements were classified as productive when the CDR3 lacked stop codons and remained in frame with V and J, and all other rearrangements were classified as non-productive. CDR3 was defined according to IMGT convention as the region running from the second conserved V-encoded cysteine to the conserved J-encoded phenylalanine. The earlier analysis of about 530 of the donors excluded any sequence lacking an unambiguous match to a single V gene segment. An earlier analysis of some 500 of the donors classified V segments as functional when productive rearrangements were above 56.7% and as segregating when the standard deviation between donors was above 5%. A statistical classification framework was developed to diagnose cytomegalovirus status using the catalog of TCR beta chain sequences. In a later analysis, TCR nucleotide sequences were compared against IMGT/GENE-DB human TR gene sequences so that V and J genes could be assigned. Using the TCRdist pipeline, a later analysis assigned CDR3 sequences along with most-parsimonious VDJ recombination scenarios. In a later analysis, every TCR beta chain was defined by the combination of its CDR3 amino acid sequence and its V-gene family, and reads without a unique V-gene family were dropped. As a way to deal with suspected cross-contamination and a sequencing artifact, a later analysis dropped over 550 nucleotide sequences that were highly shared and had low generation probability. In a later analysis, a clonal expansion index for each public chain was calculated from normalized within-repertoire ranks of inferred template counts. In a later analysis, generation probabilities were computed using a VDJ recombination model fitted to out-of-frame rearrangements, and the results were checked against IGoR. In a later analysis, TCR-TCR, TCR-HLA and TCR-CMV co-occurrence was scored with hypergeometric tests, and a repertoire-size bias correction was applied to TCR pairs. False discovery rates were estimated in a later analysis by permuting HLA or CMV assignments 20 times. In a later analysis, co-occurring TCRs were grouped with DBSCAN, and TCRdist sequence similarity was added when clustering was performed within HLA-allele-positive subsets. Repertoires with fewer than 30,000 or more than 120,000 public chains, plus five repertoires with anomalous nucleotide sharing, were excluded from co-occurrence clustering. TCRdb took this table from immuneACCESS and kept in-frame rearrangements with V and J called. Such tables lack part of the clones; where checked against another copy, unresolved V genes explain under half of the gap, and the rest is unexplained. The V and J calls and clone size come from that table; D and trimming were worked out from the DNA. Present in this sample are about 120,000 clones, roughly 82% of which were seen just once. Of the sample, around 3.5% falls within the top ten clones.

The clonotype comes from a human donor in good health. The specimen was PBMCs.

The CDR3 loop reads CASSLPEETQYF. In nucleotide form, the sequence is TGCGCCAGCAGCTTGCCGGAAGAGACCCAGTACTTC. The chain couples TRBV5-1 to TRBJ2-5; no D gene can be assigned with confidence. The germline V gene yields SGHRS for CDR1 and YFSETQ for CDR2. Taken from cysteine to phenylalanine, the CDR3 has 12 residues. Only CDR3 DNA is held: 36 bases, read in frame from base 1. Between the V and J ends, shortened by 1 base and 3 bases respectively, the junction contains 4 bases.